The present entry profiles one T cell receptor (beta chain) with its context. The sample originates from a study of blood T cell repertoires in COVID-19. Study context: PBMCs, B-cell-depleted T cells, or T cells were the source of the cDNA or gDNA that made up the material.

The authors' processing: Nucleated cell number was recorded as an estimate derived from reference gene primer amplification. Clones were sequenced by immunoSEQ multiplex PCR, and TCRdb holds only the in-frame ones, with some missing. The DNA gave D and trimming, while V, J and clone size come from that table. The table lists about 190,000 clones, about 85% of them singletons. The CDR3 has 16 amino acids. Germline V CDR1 and CDR2: MGHRA, YSYEKL. V shed 1 base and J 0 bases; nucleotides not matched to a gene: 5. The origin of this receptor is a woman in her 30s with active or convalescent COVID-19. Source material: peripheral blood. The chain couples TRBV4-1 to TRBJ1-2; 7 nucleotides line up with TRBD1. CDR3 residues: CASSQVRQGANYGYTF. In DNA, the CDR3 is TGCGCCAGCAGCCAAGTTCGACAGGGAGCTAACTATGGCTACACCTTC.